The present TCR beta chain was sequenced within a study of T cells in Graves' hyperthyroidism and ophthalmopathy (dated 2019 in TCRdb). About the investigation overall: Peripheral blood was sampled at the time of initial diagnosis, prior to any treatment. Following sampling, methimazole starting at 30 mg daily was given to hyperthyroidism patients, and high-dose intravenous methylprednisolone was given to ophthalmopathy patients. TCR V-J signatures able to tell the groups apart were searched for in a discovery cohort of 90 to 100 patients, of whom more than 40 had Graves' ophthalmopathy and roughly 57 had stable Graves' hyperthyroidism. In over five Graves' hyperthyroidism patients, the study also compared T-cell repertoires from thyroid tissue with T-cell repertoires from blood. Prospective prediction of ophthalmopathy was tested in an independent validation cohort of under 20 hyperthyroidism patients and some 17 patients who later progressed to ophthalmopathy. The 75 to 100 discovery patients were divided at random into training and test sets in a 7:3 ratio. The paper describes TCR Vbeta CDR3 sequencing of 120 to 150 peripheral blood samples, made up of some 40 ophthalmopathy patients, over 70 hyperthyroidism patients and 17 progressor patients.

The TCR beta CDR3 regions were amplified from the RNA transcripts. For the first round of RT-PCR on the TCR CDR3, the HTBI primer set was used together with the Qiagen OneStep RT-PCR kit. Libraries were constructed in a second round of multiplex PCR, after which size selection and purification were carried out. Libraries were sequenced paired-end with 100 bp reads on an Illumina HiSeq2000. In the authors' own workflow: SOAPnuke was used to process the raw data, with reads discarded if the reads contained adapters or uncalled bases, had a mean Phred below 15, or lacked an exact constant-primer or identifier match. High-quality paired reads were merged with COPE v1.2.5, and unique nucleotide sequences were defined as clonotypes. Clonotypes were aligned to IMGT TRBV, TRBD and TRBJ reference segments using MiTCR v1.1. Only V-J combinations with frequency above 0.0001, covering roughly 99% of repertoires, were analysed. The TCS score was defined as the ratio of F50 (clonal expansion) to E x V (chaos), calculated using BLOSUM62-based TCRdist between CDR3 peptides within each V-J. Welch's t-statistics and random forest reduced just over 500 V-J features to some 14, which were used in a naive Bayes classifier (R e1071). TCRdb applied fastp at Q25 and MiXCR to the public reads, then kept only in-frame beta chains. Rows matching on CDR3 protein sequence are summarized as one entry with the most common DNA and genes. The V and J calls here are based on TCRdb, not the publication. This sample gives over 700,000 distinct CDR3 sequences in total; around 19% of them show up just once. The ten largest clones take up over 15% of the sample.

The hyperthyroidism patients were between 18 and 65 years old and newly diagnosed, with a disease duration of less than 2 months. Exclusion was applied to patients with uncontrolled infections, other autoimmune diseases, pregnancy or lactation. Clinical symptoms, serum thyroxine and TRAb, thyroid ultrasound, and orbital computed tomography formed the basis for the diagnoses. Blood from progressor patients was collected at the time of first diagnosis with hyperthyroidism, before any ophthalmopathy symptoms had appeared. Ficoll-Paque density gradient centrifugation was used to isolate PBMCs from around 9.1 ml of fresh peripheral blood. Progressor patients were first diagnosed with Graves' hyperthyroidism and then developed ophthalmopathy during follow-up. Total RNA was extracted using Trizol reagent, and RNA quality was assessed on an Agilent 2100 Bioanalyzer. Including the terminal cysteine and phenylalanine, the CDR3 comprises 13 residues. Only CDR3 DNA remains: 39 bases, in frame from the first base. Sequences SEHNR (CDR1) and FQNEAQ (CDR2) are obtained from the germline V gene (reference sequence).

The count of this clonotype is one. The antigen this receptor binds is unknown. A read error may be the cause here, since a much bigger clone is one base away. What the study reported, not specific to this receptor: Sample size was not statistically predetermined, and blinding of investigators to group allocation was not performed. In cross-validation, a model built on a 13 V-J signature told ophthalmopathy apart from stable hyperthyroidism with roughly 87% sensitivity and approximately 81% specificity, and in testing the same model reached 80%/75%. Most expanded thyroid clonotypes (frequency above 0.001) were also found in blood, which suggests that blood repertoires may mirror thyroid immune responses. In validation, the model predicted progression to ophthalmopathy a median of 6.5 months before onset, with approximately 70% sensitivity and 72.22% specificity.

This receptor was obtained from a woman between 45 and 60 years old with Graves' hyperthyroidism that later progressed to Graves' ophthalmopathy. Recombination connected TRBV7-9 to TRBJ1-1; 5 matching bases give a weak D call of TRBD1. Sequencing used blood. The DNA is TGTGGCAGCAGGTCTGGGACGGCCCTTGAAGCTTTCTTT. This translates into CGSRSGTALEAFF.